This entry lists 8 T cell receptor beta chains sequenced from one sample in a study of CD8 T cells in ankylosing spondylitis. TCRdb re-derived calls from the 5' RACE reads in MiXCR, one entry per CDR3 protein. The sample lists a few hundred thousand distinct CDR3 sequences, 20% occurring once. What was sequenced was blood, either unsorted or a sorted T cell fraction (not recorded which). These TCRs come from a male donor with ankylosing spondylitis or in good health (not recorded which).

This clonotype was observed a few times. This rearrangement joins TRBV12-5 to TRBJ2-2; D gene ambiguous. The V end was cut by 4 bases, the J end by 9 bases, with 6 bases between. Germline V gene data show CDR1 as LGHNT and CDR2 as FRNRAP. The CDR3 contains 11 residues. The CDR3 region has the DNA TGTGCTAGTGGTTCCTCCCGGGAGCTGTTTTTT. It encodes CASGSSRELFF. The full variable domain, rest sourced from reference TRBV12-5 and TRBJ2-2, is DARVTQTPRHKVTEMGQEVTMRCQPILGHNTVFWYRQTMMQGLELLAYFRNRAPLDDSGMPKDRFSAEMPDATLATLKIQPSEPRDSAVYFCASGSSRELFFGEGSRLTVL.

The rearrangement uses TRBV2 and TRBJ2-7, with 8 positions matching TRBD2. This CDR3 spans 17 amino acids. The J segment lost 1 base and the V segment lost 5 bases, leaving 13 bases of the junction unmatched. The germline gives CDR1 SNHLY, CDR2 FYNNEI. The CDR3 loop is CASSSDPGLASSYEQYF. CDR3 coding DNA: TGTGCCAGCAGTTCAGACCCCGGACTAGCTTCATCCTACGAGCAGTACTTC.

This clonotype was detected only a few times. V gene TRBV12-3 or TRBV12-4 combines with J gene TRBJ2-7; D might be TRBD1 or TRBD2, each matching 5 bases. The V gene lost 8 bases and the J gene lost 4 bases, with 15 bases spanning the gap. The CDR3 contains 13 residues. The CDR3 here is CASCGGSVYEQYF. Here the CDR3 DNA reads TGTGCCAGCTGTGGGGGTTCGGTTTACGAGCAGTACTTC.

The rearrangement uses TRBV12-3 or TRBV12-4 and TRBJ2-5, with 9 bases lining up with TRBD1. With 6 bases clipped from V and 5 bases from J, the junction kept 10 bases outside the gene matches. The CDR3 is made up of 15 amino acids. The CDR3 sequence: CASSPVGTGWETQYF. The CDR3 DNA is TGTGCCAGCAGCCCAGTCGGGACAGGGTGGGAGACCCAGTACTTC.

The sample holds a few counts of this clonotype. The rearrangement uses TRBV7-9 and TRBJ1-4; TRBD1 matches at 7 bases. Germline V gives CDR1 SEHNR, CDR2 FQNEAQ (reference sequence). Trimming took 5 bases from V and 3 from J; bases not matched to a gene: 6. The CDR3 has 15 residues. DNA for the CDR3: TGTGCCAGCAGCGGGTCCGGGACAGCTAATGAAAAACTGTTTTTT. Translated, it gives CASSGSGTANEKLFF.

This clonotype was detected many times. The V gene is TRBV4-2, the J gene TRBJ2-3; D may be TRBD1 (6 bases). Germline CDR1 is LGHNA and CDR2 is YNFKEQ. The V end lost 0 bases, the J end lost 5 bases, and 9 bases lay between the germline ends. This CDR3 contains 14 residues. The CDR3 nucleotides read TGTGCCAGCAGCCAAGAAAGGGGGATAGATACGCAGTATTTT. Translating gives CASSQERGIDTQYF.

This clonotype has a handful of counts. The chain has TRBV7-9 and TRBJ2-5; tentatively, D is TRBD2 (7 bases). The CDR3 totals 15 residues. Looked up from germline, CDR1 is SEHNR and CDR2 is FQNEAQ (reference sequence). CDR3 DNA: TGTGCAACGGGACTATGGGGGCCCACTCAAGAGACCCAGTACTTC. This codes for CATGLWGPTQETQYF.

J is TRBJ2-7 and V is TRBV20-1; 8 bases fit TRBD1. The length of the CDR3 is 15 residues. V dropped 3 bases and J dropped 1; count of bases not matched to a gene: 8. CDR1 is DFQATT, CDR2 SNEGSKA, per germline (reference sequence). CDR3 DNA: TGCAGTGCTAGTGTCTATGGACAGGGATCCTACGAGCAGTACTTC. It translates to CSASVYGQGSYEQYF.